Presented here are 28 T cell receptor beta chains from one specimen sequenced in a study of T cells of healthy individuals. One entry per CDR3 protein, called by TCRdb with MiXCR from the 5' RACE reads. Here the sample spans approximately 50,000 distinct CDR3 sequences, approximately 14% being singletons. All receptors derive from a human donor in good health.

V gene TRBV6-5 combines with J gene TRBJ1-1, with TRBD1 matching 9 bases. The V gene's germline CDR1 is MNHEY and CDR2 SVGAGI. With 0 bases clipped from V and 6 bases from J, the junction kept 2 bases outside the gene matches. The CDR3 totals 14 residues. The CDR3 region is CASSYSWDRAEAFF. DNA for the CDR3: TGTGCCAGCAGTTACTCCTGGGACAGGGCTGAAGCTTTCTTT.

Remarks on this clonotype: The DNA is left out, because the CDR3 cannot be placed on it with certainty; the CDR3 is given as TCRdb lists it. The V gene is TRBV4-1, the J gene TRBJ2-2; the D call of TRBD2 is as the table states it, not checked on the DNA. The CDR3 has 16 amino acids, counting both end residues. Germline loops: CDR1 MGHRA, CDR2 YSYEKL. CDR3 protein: CASSRRLAGGPGSCFF.

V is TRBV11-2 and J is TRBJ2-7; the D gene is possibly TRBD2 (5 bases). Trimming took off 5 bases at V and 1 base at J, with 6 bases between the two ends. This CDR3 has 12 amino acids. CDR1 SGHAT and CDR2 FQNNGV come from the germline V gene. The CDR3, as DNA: TGTGCCAGCAGCCGCGGGTCCTACGAGCAGTACTTC. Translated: CASSRGSYEQYF.

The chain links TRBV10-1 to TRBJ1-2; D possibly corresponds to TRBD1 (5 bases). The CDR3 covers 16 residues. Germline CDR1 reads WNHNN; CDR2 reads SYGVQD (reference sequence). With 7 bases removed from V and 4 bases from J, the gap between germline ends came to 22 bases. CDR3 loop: CASILSTGLPSYGYTF. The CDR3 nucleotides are TGCGCCAGCATTTTATCCACAGGTTTGCCTTCCTATGGCTACACCTTC.

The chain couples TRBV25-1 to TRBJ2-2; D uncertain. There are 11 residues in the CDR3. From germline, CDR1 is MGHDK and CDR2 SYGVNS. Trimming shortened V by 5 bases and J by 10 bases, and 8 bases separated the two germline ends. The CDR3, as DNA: TGTGCCAGCAGTAAATTGATGGAGCTGTTTTTT. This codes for CASSKLMELFF.

The CDR3: CATLEDYEQYF. The CDR3 coding sequence is TGTGCCACCCTCGAGGACTACGAGCAGTACTTC. The chain couples TRBV2 to TRBJ2-7; D ambiguous. This CDR3 contains 11 residues. The ends were cut back, 10 bases at V and 3 bases at J, with 10 bases in the middle. Germline V gene data show CDR1 as SNHLY and CDR2 as FYNNEI.

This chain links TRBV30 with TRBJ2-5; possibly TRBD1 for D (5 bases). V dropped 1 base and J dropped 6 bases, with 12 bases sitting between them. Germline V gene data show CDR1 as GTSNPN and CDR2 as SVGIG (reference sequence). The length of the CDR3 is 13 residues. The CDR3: CAWSAGPGKTQYF. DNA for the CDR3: TGTGCCTGGAGTGCCGGGCCAGGGAAGACCCAGTACTTC.

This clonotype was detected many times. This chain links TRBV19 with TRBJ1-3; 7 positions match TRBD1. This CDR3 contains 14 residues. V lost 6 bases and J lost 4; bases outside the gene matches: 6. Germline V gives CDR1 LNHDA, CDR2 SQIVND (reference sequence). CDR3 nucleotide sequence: TGTGCCAGTAGCTCCGGGACAGAAGGAAACACCATATATTTT. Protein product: CASSSGTEGNTIYF.

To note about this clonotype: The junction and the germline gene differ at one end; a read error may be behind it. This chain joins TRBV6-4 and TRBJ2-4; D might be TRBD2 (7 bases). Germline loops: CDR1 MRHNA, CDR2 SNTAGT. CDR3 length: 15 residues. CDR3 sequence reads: CASSDSGGGLNFQYF. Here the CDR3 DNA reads TGTGCCAGCAGTGACTCTGGGGGGGGGCTAAACTTTCAGTACTTC.

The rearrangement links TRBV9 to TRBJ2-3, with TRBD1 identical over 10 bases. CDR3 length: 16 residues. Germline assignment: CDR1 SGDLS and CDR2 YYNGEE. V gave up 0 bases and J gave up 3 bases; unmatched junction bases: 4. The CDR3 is CASSVDGTGVTDTQYF. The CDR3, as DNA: TGTGCCAGCAGCGTAGATGGGACAGGGGTAACAGATACGCAGTATTTT.

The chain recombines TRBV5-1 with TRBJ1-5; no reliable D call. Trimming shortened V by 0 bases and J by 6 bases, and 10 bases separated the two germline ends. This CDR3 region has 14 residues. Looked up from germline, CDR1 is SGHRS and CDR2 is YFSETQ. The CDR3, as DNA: TGCGCCAGCAGCTTGGGCGGGATGGGTCAGCCCCAGCATTTT. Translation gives CASSLGGMGQPQHF.

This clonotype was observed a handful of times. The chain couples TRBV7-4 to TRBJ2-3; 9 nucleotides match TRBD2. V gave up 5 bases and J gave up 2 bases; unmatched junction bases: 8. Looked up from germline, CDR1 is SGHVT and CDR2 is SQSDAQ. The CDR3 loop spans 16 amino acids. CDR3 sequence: CASSTETSGFTDTQYF. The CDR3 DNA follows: TGTGCCAGCAGCACAGAGACTAGCGGCTTCACAGATACGCAGTATTTT.

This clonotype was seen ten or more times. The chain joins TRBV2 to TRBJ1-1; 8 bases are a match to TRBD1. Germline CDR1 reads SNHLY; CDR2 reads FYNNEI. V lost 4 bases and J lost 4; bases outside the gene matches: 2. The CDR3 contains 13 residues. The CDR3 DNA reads TGTGCCAGCAGTGGACAGGGGAGCACTGAAGCTTTCTTT. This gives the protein CASSGQGSTEAFF.

This CDR3 reads CASSPQAGKHTEAFF. In DNA form, the CDR3 reads TGTGCCAGCAGCCCACAGGCCGGAAAGCACACTGAAGCTTTCTTT. The chain has TRBV13 and TRBJ1-1; maybe TRBD1 (5 bases). The CDR3 spans 15 residues. CDR1 is PRHDT, CDR2 FYEKMQ, per germline (reference sequence). The V gene lost 5 bases and the J gene lost 3 bases, with 16 bases spanning the gap.

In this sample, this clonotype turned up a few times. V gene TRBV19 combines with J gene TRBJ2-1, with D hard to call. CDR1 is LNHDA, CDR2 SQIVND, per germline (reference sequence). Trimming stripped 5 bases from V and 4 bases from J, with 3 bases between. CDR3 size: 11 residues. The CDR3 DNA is TGTGCCAGTAGTGAGTACAATGAGCAGTTCTTC. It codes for CASSEYNEQFF. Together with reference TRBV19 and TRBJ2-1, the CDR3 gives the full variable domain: DGGITQSPKYLFRKEGQNVTLSCEQNLNHDAMYWYRQDPGQGLRLIYYSQIVNDFQKGDIAEGYSVSREKKESFPLTVTSAQKNPTAFYLCASSEYNEQFFGPGTRLTVL.

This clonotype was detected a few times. This CDR3 reads CSAGQGGVLAFF. The DNA for the CDR3 is TGCAGTGCTGGACAGGGGGGAGTGTTGGCTTTCTTT. The chain carries TRBV20-1 and TRBJ1-1; 10 bases align to TRBD1. The germline CDR1 and CDR2 sequences are DFQATT and SNEGSKA (reference sequence). V was pared by 5 bases and J by 11 bases, with 8 bases of the junction left unmatched. The CDR3 has 12 residues.

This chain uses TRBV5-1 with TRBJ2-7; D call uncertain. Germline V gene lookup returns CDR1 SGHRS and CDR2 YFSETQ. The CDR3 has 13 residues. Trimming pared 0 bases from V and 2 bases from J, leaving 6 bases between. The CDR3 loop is CASSLEVPYEQYF. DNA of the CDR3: TGCGCCAGCAGCTTGGAAGTCCCCTACGAGCAGTACTTC.

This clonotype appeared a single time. This CDR3 is CASTLGTGGAETQYF. CDR3 sequence (DNA): TGTGCCAGTACCCTGGGGACAGGGGGCGCGGAGACCCAGTACTTC. The chain carries TRBV19 and TRBJ2-3; 12 bases agree with TRBD1. Matching the DNA end better, TRBJ2-5 makes the J call doubtful. Germline V lookup: CDR1 LNHDA, CDR2 SQIVND (reference sequence). The CDR3 loop spans 15 amino acids.

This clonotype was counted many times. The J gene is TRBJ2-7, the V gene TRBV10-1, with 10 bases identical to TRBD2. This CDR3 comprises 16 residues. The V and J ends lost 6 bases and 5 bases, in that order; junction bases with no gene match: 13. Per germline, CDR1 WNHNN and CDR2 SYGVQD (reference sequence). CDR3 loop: CASSPISGRIGDEQYF. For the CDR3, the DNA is TGCGCCAGCAGCCCCATTAGCGGGAGGATTGGAGACGAGCAGTACTTC.

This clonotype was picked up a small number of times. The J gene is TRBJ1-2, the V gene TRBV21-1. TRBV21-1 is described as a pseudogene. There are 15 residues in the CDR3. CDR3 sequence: CASSKVEGRNYGYTF. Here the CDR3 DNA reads TGTGCCAGCAGCAAAGTGGAGGGGAGGAACTATGGCTACACCTTC.

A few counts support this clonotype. The CDR3 here is CASSQKAGGSSGNTIYF. The CDR3 DNA reads TGCGCCAGCAGCCAAAAAGCCGGGGGCTCCTCTGGAAACACCATATATTTT. This chain uses TRBV4-1 with TRBJ1-3; D perhaps matches TRBD1 (6 bases). This CDR3 has 17 residues. Germline V lookup: CDR1 MGHRA, CDR2 YSYEKL. V lost 2 bases, J lost 0 bases, and 14 bases lay in between.

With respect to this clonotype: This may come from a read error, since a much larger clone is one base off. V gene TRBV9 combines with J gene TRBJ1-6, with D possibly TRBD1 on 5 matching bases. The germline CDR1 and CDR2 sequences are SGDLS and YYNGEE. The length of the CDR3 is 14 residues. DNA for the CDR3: TGTGCCAGCAGCGAGGGGTTTGAGAATTCACCCCCCCACTTT. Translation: CASSEGFENSPPHF.

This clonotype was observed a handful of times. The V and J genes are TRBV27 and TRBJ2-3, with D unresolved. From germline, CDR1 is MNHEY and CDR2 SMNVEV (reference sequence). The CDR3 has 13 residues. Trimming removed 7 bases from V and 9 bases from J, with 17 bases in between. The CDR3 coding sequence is TGTGCCAGCATGAGTCGGGTGCGTGAAACGCAGTATTTT. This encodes CASMSRVRETQYF.

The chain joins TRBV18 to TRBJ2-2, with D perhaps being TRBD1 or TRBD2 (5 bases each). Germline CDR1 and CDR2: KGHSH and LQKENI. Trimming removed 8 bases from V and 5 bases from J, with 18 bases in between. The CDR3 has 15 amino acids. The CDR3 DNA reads TGTGCCAGCCCACTCCCGGGACGAAAAACCGGGGAGCTGTTTTTT. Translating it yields CASPLPGRKTGELFF.

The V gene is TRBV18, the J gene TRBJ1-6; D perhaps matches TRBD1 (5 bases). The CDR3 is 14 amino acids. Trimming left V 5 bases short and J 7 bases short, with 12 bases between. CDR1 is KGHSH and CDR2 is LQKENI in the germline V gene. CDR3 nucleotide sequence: TGTGCCAGCTCATCAGGACATTCGAATTCACCCCTCCACTTT. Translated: CASSSGHSNSPLHF.

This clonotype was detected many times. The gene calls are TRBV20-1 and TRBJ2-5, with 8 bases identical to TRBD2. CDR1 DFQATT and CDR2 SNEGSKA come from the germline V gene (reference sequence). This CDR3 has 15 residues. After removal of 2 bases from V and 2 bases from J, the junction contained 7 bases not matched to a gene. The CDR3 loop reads CSARFPSGSQETQYF. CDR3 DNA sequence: TGCAGTGCTAGATTCCCGAGCGGGAGTCAAGAGACCCAGTACTTC.

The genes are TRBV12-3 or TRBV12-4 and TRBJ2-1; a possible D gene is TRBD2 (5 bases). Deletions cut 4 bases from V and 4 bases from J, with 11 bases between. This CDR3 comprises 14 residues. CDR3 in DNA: TGTGCCAGCAGTTCCGGGTGGGAGTACAATGAGCAGTTCTTC. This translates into CASSSGWEYNEQFF.

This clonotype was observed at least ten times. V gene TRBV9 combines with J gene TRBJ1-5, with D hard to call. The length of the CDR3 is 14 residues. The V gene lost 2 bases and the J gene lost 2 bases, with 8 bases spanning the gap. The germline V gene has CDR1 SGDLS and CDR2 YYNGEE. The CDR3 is CASSVDHGNQPQHF. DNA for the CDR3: TGTGCCAGCAGCGTTGACCACGGCAATCAGCCCCAGCATTTT.